This T cell receptor (beta chain) came from a study of long-term antiretroviral therapy in people with HIV. Overall study: Collection dates of the earliest samples fall about a decade before the 2015 immediate-ART recommendation.

Survey-level resolution applied to immunoSEQ assay v3.0. Assay used: immunoSEQ multiplex PCR; TCRdb lists only in-frame clones, some missing. The data contain about 16,000 clones, about four fifths of them singletons. The CDR3 is 14 amino acids. V was clipped by 8 bases and J by 3 bases, with 15 bases between them. The clonotype comes from a woman aged 45 to 65 with HIV. Specimen: unsorted PBMCs, collected around 2.4 years before starting antiretroviral therapy. The chain has TRBV5-3 and TRBJ1-5; no definite D call. TRBV5-3 is known as an ORF, though its function is uncertain. The CDR3: CASSRAGYNQPQHF. The CDR3, as DNA: TGTGCCAGCAGCCGGGCGGGTTACAATCAGCCCCAGCATTTT.